What follows is one T cell receptor beta chain and its context. Its antigen is still unknown. This entry belongs to a study of T cell responses to AZD1222 COVID-19 vaccine. Profiled with immunoSEQ multiplex PCR; TCRdb holds only in-frame clones, not every one. The data show 130,000 to 150,000 clones, roughly nine tenths seen once. Pooled in the analysis were second doses at about 4 or about 12 weeks. Points from the study as a whole: Spike-specific TCR breadth and depth went up after people got two AZD1222 doses.

The clonotype comes from an adult who received the AZD1222 COVID-19 vaccine. This sample comprised peripheral blood, obtained 28 days after the second AZD1222 dose.

CDR3 protein: CASRSLDTQYF. CDR3 coding DNA: TGCGCCAGCAGATCCCTGGATACGCAGTATTTT. V gene TRBV5-1 combines with J gene TRBJ2-3; D remains unclear. The germline CDR1 and CDR2 sequences are SGHRS and YFSETQ. V lost 5 bases to trimming and J lost 6 bases, with 7 bases between them. There are 11 residues in the CDR3.